These T cell receptor beta chains were read from a single sample in a study of metastatic and nonmetastatic thyroid tumors. MiXCR was used by TCRdb to re-call the PCR reads. The table lists around 29,000 clones, 20% to 25% of them singletons. The sample comprised blood. The receptors were gathered from a female donor with papillary thyroid cancer or a benign thyroid nodule (not recorded which). Some clones in this sample may be carry-over from other donors' samples. CDR3s include the opening cysteine and the closing phenylalanine or tryptophan. The D gene is left open where the match is weak. Expanded clones get a size class; other rows say once, few or many, or leave the size out.

j_call: TRBJ2-7; v_call: TRBV5-1; clone_size: -; d_call: -; cdr3_aa: CASRHDRSPSYEQYF; cdr3_nt: TGCGCCAGCAGACACGACAGATCGCCCTCCTACGAGCAGTACTTC
j_call: TRBJ1-3; v_call: TRBV3-1; clone_size: few; d_call: TRBD1; cdr3_aa: CASSQGDRAGNTIYF; cdr3_nt: TGTGCCAGCAGCCAAGGGGACAGGGCTGGAAACACCATATATTTT
j_call: TRBJ1-5; v_call: TRBV15; clone_size: few; d_call: -; cdr3_aa: CATSRVAGRGMGQPQHF; cdr3_nt: TGTGCCACCAGCAGGGTTGCGGGGAGAGGGATGGGTCAGCCCCAGCATTTT
j_call: TRBJ1-5; v_call: TRBV12-3/TRBV12-4; clone_size: few; d_call: TRBD1; cdr3_aa: CASSPDRADQPQHF; cdr3_nt: TGTGCCAGCAGCCCAGACAGGGCTGATCAGCCCCAGCATTTT
j_call: TRBJ2-1; v_call: TRBV11-1; clone_size: few; d_call: -; cdr3_aa: CASSLVSVRPNEQFF; cdr3_nt: TGTGCCAGCAGCTTAGTCTCGGTCAGACCCAATGAGCAGTTCTTC
j_call: TRBJ2-7; v_call: TRBV6-1; clone_size: few; d_call: TRBD1; cdr3_aa: CASNAGGVGSYEQYF; cdr3_nt: TGTGCCAGCAACGCAGGGGGCGTTGGGTCCTACGAGCAGTACTTC
j_call: TRBJ1-2; v_call: TRBV12-3/TRBV12-4; clone_size: many; d_call: -; cdr3_aa: CASTPAGGALNGYTF; cdr3_nt: TGTGCCAGCACCCCGGCCGGGGGGGCCCTTAATGGCTACACCTTC
j_call: TRBJ2-7; v_call: TRBV2; clone_size: many; d_call: -; cdr3_aa: CASSERGEQYF; cdr3_nt: TGTGCCAGCAGTGAACGGGGAGAGCAGTACTTC
j_call: TRBJ2-3; v_call: TRBV30; clone_size: many; d_call: -; cdr3_aa: CAWGRTSTDTQYF; cdr3_nt: TGTGCCTGGGGGCGGACTAGCACAGATACGCAGTATTTT
j_call: TRBJ2-7; v_call: TRBV5-6; clone_size: -; d_call: -; cdr3_aa: CASSLGGSPYEQYF; cdr3_nt: TGTGCCAGCAGCTTGGGGGGCAGCCCCTACGAGCAGTACTTC
j_call: TRBJ2-1; v_call: TRBV6-2/TRBV6-3; clone_size: medium-sized; d_call: TRBD1; cdr3_aa: CASITGVGTGTNEQFF; cdr3_nt: TGTGCCAGCATTACGGGGGTTGGGACAGGGACCAATGAGCAGTTCTTC
j_call: TRBJ1-1; v_call: TRBV6-5; clone_size: few; d_call: -; cdr3_aa: CASSYSRHRNTEAFF; cdr3_nt: TGTGCCAGCAGTTATTCGCGACACCGGAACACTGAAGCTTTCTTT
j_call: TRBJ1-5; v_call: TRBV30; clone_size: -; d_call: -; cdr3_aa: CAWSSRGLNQPQHF; cdr3_nt: TGTGCCTGGAGTTCCCGGGGCCTCAATCAGCCCCAGCATTTT